These 17 T cell receptor beta chains were all obtained from the same sample, sequenced in a study of T cells in Graves' hyperthyroidism and ophthalmopathy. TCR beta CDR3 region amplification was performed from RNA transcripts. When the TCR CDR3 underwent first-round RT-PCR, the HTBI primer set was used. TCRdb independently ran MiXCR on the multiplex PCR reads; one entry per CDR3 protein. The profile shows some 600,000 distinct CDR3 sequences, approximately 15% of them singletons. The material sequenced was blood. Receptors originate from a woman in her twenties or thirties with Graves' hyperthyroidism that later progressed to Graves' ophthalmopathy.

The rearrangement links TRBV15 to TRBJ1-5; D gene unclear. Germline CDR1 reads LNHNV; CDR2 reads YYDKDF (reference sequence). This CDR3 comprises 15 residues. V was clipped by 0 bases and J by 2 bases, with 8 bases between them. The CDR3 spells CATSRDRLGNQPQHF. CDR3 nucleotide sequence: TGTGCCACCAGCAGAGATCGGTTGGGCAATCAGCCCCAGCATTTT.

The chain links TRBV5-4 to TRBJ2-3; 11 bases align to TRBD2. V lost 0 bases to trimming and J lost 4 bases; unmatched junction nucleotides: 4. The CDR3 spans 16 residues. Per germline, CDR1 SGHNT and CDR2 YYREEE (reference sequence). CDR3 nucleotide sequence: TGTGCCAGCAGCTTGGGACTAGCGGGACAGTCAGATACGCAGTATTTT. It specifies CASSLGLAGQSDTQYF. The full variable domain, rest sourced from reference TRBV5-4 and TRBJ2-3, is ETGVTQSPTHLIKTRGQQVTLRCSSQSGHNTVSWYQQALGQGPQFIFQYYREEENGRGNFPPRFSGLQFPNYSSELNVNALELDDSALYLCASSLGLAGQSDTQYFGPGTRLTVL.

This clonotype was picked up many times. This chain uses TRBV2 with TRBJ1-1, with D perhaps matching TRBD1 (6 bases). Trimming cost V 8 bases and J 4 bases, with 17 bases left between them. Germline assignment: CDR1 SNHLY and CDR2 FYNNEI. CDR3 length: 14 residues. The CDR3, as DNA: TGTGCCAGCCGGATAGGGGGAATGGGCACTGAAGCTTTCTTT. Its translation: CASRIGGMGTEAFF.

This clonotype was seen at least ten times. CDR3 loop: CASSVLDRGYEQYF. As DNA, the CDR3 is TGTGCCAGCAGCGTACTGGACAGGGGCTACGAGCAGTACTTC. This chain links TRBV9 with TRBJ2-7; 9 bases line up with TRBD1. The J segment lost 3 bases and the V segment lost 1 base, leaving 2 bases of the junction unmatched. CDR1 and CDR2 from the germline V gene are SGDLS and YYNGEE. The CDR3 contains 14 residues.

This clonotype was recorded a few times. The rearrangement joins TRBV18 to TRBJ2-7; D is undetermined. The length of the CDR3 is 13 residues. V dropped 2 bases and J dropped 3 bases, with 8 bases sitting between them. Germline V CDR1 and CDR2: KGHSH, LQKENI. The CDR3 nucleotides are TGTGCCAGCTCACCAGGGGAAAACTACGAGCAGTACTTC. Its protein is CASSPGENYEQYF.

Written as DNA, the CDR3 is TGCGCCAGCAGCCAAGGGACAGAGGGCTACGAGCAGTACTTC. It codes for CASSQGTEGYEQYF. The V gene is TRBV4-1, the J gene TRBJ2-7; D is perhaps TRBD1 (6 bases). Germline CDR1 MGHRA, CDR2 YSYEKL. The CDR3 totals 14 residues. Trimming removed 1 base at V and 3 bases at J, with 10 bases between.

CDR3 protein: CASSYDPDSSYEQYF. CDR3 sequence (DNA): TGTGCCAGCAGTTACGATCCGGACAGCTCCTACGAGCAGTACTTC. The J gene is TRBJ2-7, the V gene TRBV6-5, with D maybe TRBD1 (6 bases). Germline V lookup: CDR1 MNHEY, CDR2 SVGAGI. Deletions cut 2 bases from V and 0 bases from J, with 11 bases between. The CDR3 consists of 15 residues.

There are many counts of this clonotype. The CDR3 protein is CASSVGPEETQYF. CDR3 DNA sequence: TGTGCCAGCAGCGTAGGCCCGGAGGAGACCCAGTACTTC. The chain joins TRBV9 to TRBJ2-5; D gene unclear. Trimming took 0 bases from V and 5 from J, leaving 8 bases between them. CDR1 is SGDLS, CDR2 YYNGEE, per germline. The CDR3 has 13 residues.

This clonotype was seen ten or more times. The chain uses TRBV2 and TRBJ2-3; 9 bases agree with TRBD2. CDR3 length: 17 amino acids. V lost 8 bases to trimming and J lost 3 bases; unmatched junction nucleotides: 15. The germline CDR1 and CDR2 sequences are SNHLY and FYNNEI. The CDR3 coding sequence is TGTGCCAGCTTCCTAGCCCCCTGGACTAGCGTGACAGATACGCAGTATTTT. This codes for CASFLAPWTSVTDTQYF.

This clonotype was picked up many times. The J gene is TRBJ2-7, the V gene TRBV20-1; D is possibly TRBD1 (5 bases). From germline, CDR1 is DFQATT and CDR2 SNEGSKA (reference sequence). Trimming removed 1 base from V and 2 bases from J, with 12 bases in between. This CDR3 has 14 residues. This chain's CDR3 is CSARAQQATYEQYF. CDR3 nucleotide sequence: TGCAGTGCTAGAGCCCAACAGGCCACCTACGAGCAGTACTTC.

The sample holds a few counts of this clonotype. The chain links TRBV19 to TRBJ2-3; D is unresolved. V lost 4 bases to trimming and J lost 2 bases, with 16 bases between them. The CDR3 is 16 amino acids. CDR1 and CDR2 from the germline V gene are LNHDA and SQIVND (reference sequence). For the CDR3, the DNA is TGTGCCAGTAGTACGGTGTTCGCTAGTTTCACAGATACGCAGTATTTT. This sequence encodes CASSTVFASFTDTQYF.

This clonotype was recorded many times. The genes are TRBV3-1 and TRBJ1-1; no reliable D call. The CDR3 has 15 residues. V gave up 9 bases and J gave up 0 bases, with 17 bases separating them. Germline lookup yields CDR1 LGHDT and CDR2 YNNKEL (reference sequence). For the CDR3, the DNA is TGTGCCAGTCGGGCAAGGGATGGGATGAACACTGAAGCTTTCTTT. Its translation: CASRARDGMNTEAFF.

In the case of this clonotype: At one of its ends the junction is not consistent with the germline gene, which may arise from a read error. The rearrangement links TRBV30 to TRBJ2-1; 7 nucleotides agree with TRBD2. The CDR3 runs to 13 residues. CDR1 is GTSNPN, CDR2 SVGIG, per germline (reference sequence). CDR3 nucleotides: TGTGCCTGGAGTACTGGGACTAACAATGAGCAGTCCTTC. Amino acids: CAWSTGTNNEQSF.

Ten or more counts support this clonotype. This chain uses TRBV19 with TRBJ1-2; 7 bases agree with TRBD1. The CDR3 has 16 amino acids. Germline V lookup: CDR1 LNHDA, CDR2 SQIVND (reference sequence). With 1 base clipped from V and 5 bases from J, the junction kept 10 bases outside the gene matches. This chain's CDR3 is CASSIANRDRGYGYTF. The CDR3 DNA reads as TGTGCCAGTAGTATAGCAAACCGGGACAGAGGATATGGCTACACCTTC.

In regard to this clonotype: This may be a read error: a much more frequent sequence differs by one nucleotide. V usage is TRBV7-9 and J usage is TRBJ2-3, with TRBD2 identical over 7 bases. Germline-derived CDR1 and CDR2 are SEHNR and FQNEAQ (reference sequence). J was trimmed by 4 bases and V by 7 bases; bases with no gene match: 11. The CDR3 extends over 15 amino acids. In DNA, the CDR3 is TGTGCCAGCAACGCACTAGCGAACCCCGCAGATACGCAGTATTTT. Amino acids: CASNALANPADTQYF.

This clonotype occurred many times. The genes are TRBV12-3 or TRBV12-4 and TRBJ1-6; 9 bases agree with TRBD1. CDR3 size: 24 residues. Unmatched junction bases numbered 27, after V lost 4 bases and J lost 2 bases. CDR3 sequence (DNA): TGTGCCAGCAGTTCTCGACCGGGTTTTAACATTGTGGGGACAGGGAAGACCTATAATTCACCCCTCCACTTT. Translating gives CASSSRPGFNIVGTGKTYNSPLHF.

In its sample, this clonotype was seen many times. This rearrangement joins TRBV13 to TRBJ2-7, with D perhaps TRBD1 (6 bases). The CDR3 consists of 14 residues. The V and J ends lost 4 bases and 6 bases respectively, with 16 bases between them. Looked up from germline, CDR1 is PRHDT and CDR2 is FYEKMQ (reference sequence). CDR3 sequence: CASSYRGIPSEQYF. Here the CDR3 DNA reads TGTGCCAGCAGCTATAGGGGGATCCCCTCCGAGCAGTACTTC.